This T cell receptor beta chain was documented in a study of cytotoxic CD8 clonotypes in ibrutinib-treated CLL. Libraries were prepared by immunoSEQ multiplex PCR; TCRdb keeps only in-frame clonotypes and omits some of them. The sample has about 130,000 clones, over 60% seen once. Sequenced here: PBMCs, sampled after 12 months of ibrutinib treatment. This TCR was recovered from a human donor with chronic lymphocytic leukemia.

This chain's CDR3 is CASKEGLAGDTQYF. CDR3 nucleotide sequence: TGTGCCAGCAAGGAGGGCCTAGCGGGAGATACGCAGTATTTT. The chain carries TRBV2 and TRBJ2-3, with 8 bases matching TRBD2. From germline, CDR1 is SNHLY and CDR2 FYNNEI. With V trimmed by 7 bases and J by 5 bases, 8 bases remained unmatched. This CDR3 region has 14 residues.